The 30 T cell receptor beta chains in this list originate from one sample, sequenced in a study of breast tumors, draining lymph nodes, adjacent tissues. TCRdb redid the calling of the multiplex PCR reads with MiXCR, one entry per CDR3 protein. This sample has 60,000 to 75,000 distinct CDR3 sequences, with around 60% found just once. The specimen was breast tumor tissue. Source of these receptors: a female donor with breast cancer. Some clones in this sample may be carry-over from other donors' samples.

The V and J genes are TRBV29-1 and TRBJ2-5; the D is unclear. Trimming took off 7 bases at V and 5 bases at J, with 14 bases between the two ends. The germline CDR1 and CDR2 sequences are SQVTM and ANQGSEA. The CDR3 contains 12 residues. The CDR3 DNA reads TGCAGCGGTAGGCCCAATGGGGAGACCCAGTACTTC. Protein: CSGRPNGETQYF.

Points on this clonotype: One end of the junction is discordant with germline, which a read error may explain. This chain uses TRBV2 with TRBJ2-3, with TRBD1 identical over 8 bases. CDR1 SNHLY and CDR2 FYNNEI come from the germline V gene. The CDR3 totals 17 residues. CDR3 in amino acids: CASSGGQPGQGADAQYF. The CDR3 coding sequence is TGTGCCAGTAGTGGTGGACAGCCGGGGCAGGGGGCAGATGCGCAGTATTTT.

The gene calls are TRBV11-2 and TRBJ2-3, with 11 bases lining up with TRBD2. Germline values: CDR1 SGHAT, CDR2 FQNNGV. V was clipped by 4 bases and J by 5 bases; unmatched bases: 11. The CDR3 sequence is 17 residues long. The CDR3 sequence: CASSSGLLAGGGDTQYF. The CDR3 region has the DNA TGTGCCAGCAGCTCCGGCCTCCTAGCGGGAGGAGGAGATACGCAGTATTTT.

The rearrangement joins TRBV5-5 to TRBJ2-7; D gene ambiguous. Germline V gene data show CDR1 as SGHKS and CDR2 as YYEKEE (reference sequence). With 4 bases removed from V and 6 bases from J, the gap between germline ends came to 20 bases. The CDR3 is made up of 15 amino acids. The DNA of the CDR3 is TGTGCCAGCAGCCCGCCCGCGCCGGGTCCCTTCGAGCAGTACGTC. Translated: CASSPPAPGPFEQYV.

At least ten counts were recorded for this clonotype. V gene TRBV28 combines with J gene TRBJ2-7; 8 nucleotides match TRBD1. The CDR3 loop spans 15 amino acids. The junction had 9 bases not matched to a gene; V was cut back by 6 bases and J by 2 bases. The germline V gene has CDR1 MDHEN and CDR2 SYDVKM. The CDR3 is CASSSPRQGTYEQYF. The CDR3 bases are TGTGCCAGCAGCTCCCCCCGACAGGGGACCTACGAGCAGTACTTC.

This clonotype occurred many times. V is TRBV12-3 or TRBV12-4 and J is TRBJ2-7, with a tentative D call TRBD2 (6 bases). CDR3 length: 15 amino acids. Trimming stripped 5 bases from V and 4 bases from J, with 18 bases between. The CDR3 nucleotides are TGTGCCAGCAGTCAGTCCCCGGACGGGACTTACGAGCAGTACTTC. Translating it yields CASSQSPDGTYEQYF.

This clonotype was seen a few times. The CDR3 DNA is TGTGCCAGTAGTTTGGTTAATAGCGGGATTGCCGAGCAGTACTTC. As protein: CASSLVNSGIAEQYF. The rearrangement joins TRBV19 to TRBJ2-7, with TRBD2 matching 8 bases. Germline CDR1 is LNHDA and CDR2 is SQIVND (reference sequence). V shed 5 bases and J 6 bases; nucleotides not matched to a gene: 12. This CDR3 has 15 amino acids.

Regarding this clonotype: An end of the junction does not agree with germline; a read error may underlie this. CDR3 region: CASNLGAPYGCTF. In nucleotides, the CDR3 is TGTGCCAGCAACTTAGGGGCGCCATATGGCTGCACCTTC. The rearrangement uses TRBV7-6 and TRBJ1-2; possible D gene TRBD1, 5 bases. The CDR3 has 13 residues. Germline values: CDR1 SGHVS, CDR2 FNYEAQ. The variable domain in full, with the rest retrieved from reference TRBV7-6 and TRBJ1-2, is GAGVSQSPRYKVTKRGQDVALRCDPISGHVSLYWYRQALGQGPEFLTYFNYEAQQDKSGLPNDRFSAERPEGSISTLTIQRTEQRDSAMYRCASNLGAPYGCTFGSGTRLTVV.

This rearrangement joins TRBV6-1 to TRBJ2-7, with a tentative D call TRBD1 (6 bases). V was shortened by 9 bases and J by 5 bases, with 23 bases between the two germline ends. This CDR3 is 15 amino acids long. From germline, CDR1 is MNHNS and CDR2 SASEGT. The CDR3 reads CASSRDVRTENEQYF. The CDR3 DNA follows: TGTGCCAGTAGTAGGGATGTTAGGACAGAGAACGAGCAGTACTTC.

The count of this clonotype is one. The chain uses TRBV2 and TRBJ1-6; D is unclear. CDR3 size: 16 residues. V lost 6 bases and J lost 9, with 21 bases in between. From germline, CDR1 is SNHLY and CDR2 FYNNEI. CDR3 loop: CASSPIALLAGSPLHF. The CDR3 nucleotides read TGTGCCAGCAGCCCCATCGCCCTCTTAGCGGGTTCACCCCTCCACTTT.

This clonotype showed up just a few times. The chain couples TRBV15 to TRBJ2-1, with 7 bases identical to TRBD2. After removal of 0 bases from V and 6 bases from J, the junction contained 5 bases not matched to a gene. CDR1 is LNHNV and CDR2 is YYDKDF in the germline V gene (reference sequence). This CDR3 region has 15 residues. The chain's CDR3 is CATSRDPGGFNEQFF. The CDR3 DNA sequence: TGTGCCACCAGCAGAGATCCGGGAGGATTCAATGAGCAGTTCTTC.

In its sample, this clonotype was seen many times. The CDR3 loop reads CASGAGGPNEQYF. As DNA, the CDR3 is TGTGCCAGCGGAGCGGGAGGGCCCAACGAGCAGTACTTC. The chain has TRBV9 and TRBJ2-7, with TRBD2 identical over 10 bases. Germline V gives CDR1 SGDLS, CDR2 YYNGEE. This CDR3 contains 13 residues. Trimming cost V 7 bases and J 5 bases; bases outside gene matches: 6.

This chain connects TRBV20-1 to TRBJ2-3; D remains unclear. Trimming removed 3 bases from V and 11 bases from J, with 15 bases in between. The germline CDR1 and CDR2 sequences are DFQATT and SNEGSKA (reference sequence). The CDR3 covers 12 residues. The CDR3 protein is CSASNQYNEQYF. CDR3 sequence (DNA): TGCAGTGCTAGTAACCAGTACAATGAGCAGTATTTT.

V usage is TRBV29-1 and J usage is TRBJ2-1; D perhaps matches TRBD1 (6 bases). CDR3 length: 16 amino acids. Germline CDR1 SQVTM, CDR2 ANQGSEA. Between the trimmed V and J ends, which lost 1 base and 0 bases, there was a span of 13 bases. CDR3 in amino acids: CSVEVWDTSSYNEQFF. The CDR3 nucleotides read TGCAGCGTTGAAGTTTGGGACACCTCCTCCTACAATGAGCAGTTCTTC.

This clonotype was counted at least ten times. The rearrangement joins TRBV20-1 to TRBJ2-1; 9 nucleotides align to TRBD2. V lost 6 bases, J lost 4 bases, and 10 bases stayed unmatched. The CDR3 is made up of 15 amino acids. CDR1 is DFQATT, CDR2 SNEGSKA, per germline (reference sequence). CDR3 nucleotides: TGCAGTGCCCCGGCGAGCGGGAGGAGGTACAATGAGCAGTTCTTC. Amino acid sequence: CSAPASGRRYNEQFF.

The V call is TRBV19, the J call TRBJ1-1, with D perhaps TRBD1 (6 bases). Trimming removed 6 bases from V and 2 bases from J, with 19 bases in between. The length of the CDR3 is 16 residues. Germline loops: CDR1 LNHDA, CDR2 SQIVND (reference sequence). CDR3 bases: TGTGCCAGTAGCTCCCCCCAGGGGTCTCATAACACTGAAGCTTTCTTT. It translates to CASSSPQGSHNTEAFF.

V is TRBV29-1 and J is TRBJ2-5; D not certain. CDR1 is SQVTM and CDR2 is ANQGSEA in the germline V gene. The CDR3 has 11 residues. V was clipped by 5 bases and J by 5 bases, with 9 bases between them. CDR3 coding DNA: TGCAGCGTTCTCGGTTGGGAGACCCAGTACTTC. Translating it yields CSVLGWETQYF.

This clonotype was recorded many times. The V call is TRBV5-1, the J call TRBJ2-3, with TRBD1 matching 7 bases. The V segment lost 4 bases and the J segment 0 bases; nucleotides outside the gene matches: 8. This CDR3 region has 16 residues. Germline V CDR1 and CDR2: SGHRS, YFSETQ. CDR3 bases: TGCGCCAGCAGCACCGGGACAGCGTTTAGCACAGATACGCAGTATTTT. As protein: CASSTGTAFSTDTQYF.

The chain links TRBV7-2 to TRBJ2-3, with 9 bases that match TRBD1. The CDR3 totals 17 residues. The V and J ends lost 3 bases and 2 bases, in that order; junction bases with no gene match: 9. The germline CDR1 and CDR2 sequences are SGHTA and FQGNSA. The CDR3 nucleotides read TGTGCCAGCAGCTTCCTCCCCGGGACAGGGACCACAGATACGCAGTATTTT. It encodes CASSFLPGTGTTDTQYF.

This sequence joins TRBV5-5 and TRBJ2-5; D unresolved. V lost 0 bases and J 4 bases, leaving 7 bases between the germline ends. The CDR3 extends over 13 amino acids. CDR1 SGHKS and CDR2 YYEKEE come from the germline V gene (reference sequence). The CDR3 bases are TGTGCCAGCAGCTTGGGTACTACAGAGACCCAGTACTTC. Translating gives CASSLGTTETQYF.

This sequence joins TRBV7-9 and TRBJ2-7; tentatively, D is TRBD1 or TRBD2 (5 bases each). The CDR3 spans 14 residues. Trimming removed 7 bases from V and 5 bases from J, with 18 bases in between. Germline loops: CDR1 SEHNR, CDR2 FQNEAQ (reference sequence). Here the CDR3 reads CASTNAGTEDEQYF. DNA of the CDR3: TGTGCCAGCACCAATGCCGGGACGGAGGACGAGCAGTACTTC.

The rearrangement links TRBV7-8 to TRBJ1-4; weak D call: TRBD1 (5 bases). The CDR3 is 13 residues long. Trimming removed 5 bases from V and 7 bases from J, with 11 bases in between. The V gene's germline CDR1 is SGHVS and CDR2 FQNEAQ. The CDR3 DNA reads TGTGCCAGCAGCCTGGGGGGGTTTGAAAAACTGTTTTTT. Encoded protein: CASSLGGFEKLFF.

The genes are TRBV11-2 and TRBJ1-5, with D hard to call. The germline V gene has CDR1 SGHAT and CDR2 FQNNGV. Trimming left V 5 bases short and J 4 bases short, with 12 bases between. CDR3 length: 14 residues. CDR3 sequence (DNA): TGTGCCAGCAGCCAGCGGGGAATTAATCAGCCCCAGCATTTT. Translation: CASSQRGINQPQHF.

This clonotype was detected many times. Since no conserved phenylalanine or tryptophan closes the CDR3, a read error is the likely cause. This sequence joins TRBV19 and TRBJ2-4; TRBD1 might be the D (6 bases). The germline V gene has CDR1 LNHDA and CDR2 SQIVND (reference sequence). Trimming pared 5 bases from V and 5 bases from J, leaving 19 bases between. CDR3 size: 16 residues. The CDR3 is CASSFQGTSPQNIQYS. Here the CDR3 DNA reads TGTGCCAGTAGTTTCCAGGGGACAAGTCCTCAAAACATTCAGTACTCC.

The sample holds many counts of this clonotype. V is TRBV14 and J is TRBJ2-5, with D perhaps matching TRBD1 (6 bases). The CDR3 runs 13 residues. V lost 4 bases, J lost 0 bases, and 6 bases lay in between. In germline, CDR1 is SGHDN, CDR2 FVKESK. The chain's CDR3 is CASSRQDQETQYF. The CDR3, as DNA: TGTGCCAGCAGCCGACAGGACCAAGAGACCCAGTACTTC.

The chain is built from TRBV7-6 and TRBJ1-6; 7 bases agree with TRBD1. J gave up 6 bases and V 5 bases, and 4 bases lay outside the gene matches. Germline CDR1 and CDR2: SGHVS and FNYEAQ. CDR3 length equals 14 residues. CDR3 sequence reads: CASSAGTANSPLHF. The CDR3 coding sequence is TGTGCCAGCAGCGCGGGGACAGCTAATTCACCCCTCCACTTT.

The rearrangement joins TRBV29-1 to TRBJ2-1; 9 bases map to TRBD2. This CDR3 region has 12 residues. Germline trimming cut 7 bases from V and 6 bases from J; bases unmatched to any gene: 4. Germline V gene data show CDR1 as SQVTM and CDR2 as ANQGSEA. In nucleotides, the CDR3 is TGCAGCGGCTTAGCGGGGGCCAATGAGCAGTTCTTC. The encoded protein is CSGLAGANEQFF.

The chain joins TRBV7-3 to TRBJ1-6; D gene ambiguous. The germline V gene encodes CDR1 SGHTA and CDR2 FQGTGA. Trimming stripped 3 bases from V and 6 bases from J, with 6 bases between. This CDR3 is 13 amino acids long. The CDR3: CASSFDRNSPLHF. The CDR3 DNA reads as TGTGCCAGCAGCTTCGATCGTAATTCACCCCTCCACTTT.

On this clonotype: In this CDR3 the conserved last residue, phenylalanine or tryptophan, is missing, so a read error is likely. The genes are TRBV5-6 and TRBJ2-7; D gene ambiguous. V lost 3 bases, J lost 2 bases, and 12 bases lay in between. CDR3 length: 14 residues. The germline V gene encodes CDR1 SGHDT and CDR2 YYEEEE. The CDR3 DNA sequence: TGTGCCAGCAGCTGGGCTCCGGAAGCCTACGAGCAGTACCTT. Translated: CASSWAPEAYEQYL.

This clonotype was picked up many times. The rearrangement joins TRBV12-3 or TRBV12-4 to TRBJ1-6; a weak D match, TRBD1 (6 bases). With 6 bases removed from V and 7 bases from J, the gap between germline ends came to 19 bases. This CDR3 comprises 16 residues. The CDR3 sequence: CASSPGLRGTNSPLHF. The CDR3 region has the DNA TGTGCCAGCAGCCCGGGTCTCAGGGGTACCAATTCACCCCTCCACTTT.